A single sample gave rise to the 23 T cell receptor beta chains below, sequenced in a study of blood T cell repertoires in COVID-19. Here immunoSEQ multiplex PCR was the method, and the copy in TCRdb shows in-frame clones only, minus some. The sample records about 380,000 clones, roughly 90% being singletons. The material sequenced was peripheral blood. These receptor sequences come from a middle-aged man with acute or convalescent COVID-19.

The chain carries TRBV2 and TRBJ1-2; 9 nucleotides align to TRBD1. CDR3 length equals 16 residues. The germline gives CDR1 SNHLY, CDR2 FYNNEI. Losses at the gene ends were 5 bases for V and 5 bases for J; bases not matched to a gene: 12. The CDR3 sequence is CASSIRTGAPSYGYTF. The DNA for the CDR3 is TGTGCCAGCAGTATCCGGACAGGGGCCCCTTCTTATGGCTACACCTTC.

This chain links TRBV27 with TRBJ1-6; maybe TRBD1 (5 bases). Per germline, CDR1 MNHEY and CDR2 SMNVEV (reference sequence). This CDR3 spans 16 amino acids. V gave up 5 bases and J gave up 3 bases, with 14 bases separating them. In nucleotides, the CDR3 is TGTGCCAGCAGTGGCCCGGACGGGGGCTATAATTCACCCCTCCACTTT. Translated: CASSGPDGGYNSPLHF.

This sequence joins TRBV28 and TRBJ2-7, with TRBD2 matching 13 bases. V lost 10 bases and J lost 5; bases outside the gene matches: 8. The CDR3 has 14 amino acids. Germline lookup yields CDR1 MDHEN and CDR2 SYDVKM. This chain's CDR3 is CATTAGLAGNEQYF. The CDR3 region has the DNA TGTGCCACCACCGCGGGACTAGCGGGAAACGAGCAGTACTTC.

This chain joins TRBV11-3 and TRBJ2-2; 9 bases map to TRBD1. Per the germline V gene, CDR1 is SGHNT and CDR2 is YENEEA. The CDR3 is 16 amino acids. The trim removed 5 bases at V and 0 bases at J, leaving 4 bases unmatched. This CDR3 reads CASSPWTGANTGELFF. The CDR3 nucleotides read TGTGCCAGCAGCCCCTGGACAGGGGCGAACACCGGGGAGCTGTTTTTT.

The chain has TRBV6-5 and TRBJ2-7; tentatively, D is TRBD1 (5 bases). This CDR3 region has 12 residues. In germline, CDR1 is MNHEY, CDR2 SVGAGI. V was pared by 4 bases and J by 6 bases, with 10 bases between. The CDR3 region has the DNA TGTGCCAGCAGTTCTCCTCAGGGCGAGCAGTACTTC. This encodes CASSSPQGEQYF.

The CDR3 sequence: CASSLGTGGYGYTF. As DNA, the CDR3 is TGCGCCAGCAGCTTGGGCACAGGGGGCTATGGCTACACCTTC. V gene TRBV5-1 combines with J gene TRBJ1-2; 8 bases map to TRBD1. V shed 0 bases and J 4 bases; nucleotides not matched to a gene: 2. Germline CDR1 and CDR2: SGHRS and YFSETQ. This CDR3 is 14 amino acids long.

This chain uses TRBV7-8 with TRBJ1-2; no clear D. From germline, CDR1 is SGHVS and CDR2 FQNEAQ. This CDR3 spans 15 amino acids. The germline V and J ends were trimmed by 1 base and 3 bases, with 12 bases remaining between them. CDR3 region: CASSLEVTDHYGYTF. CDR3 coding DNA: TGTGCCAGCAGCTTAGAGGTCACAGATCACTATGGCTACACCTTC.

Comments on this clone: This sample also contains other DNA sequences that code for the same CDR3. This rearrangement joins TRBV12-3 or TRBV12-4 to TRBJ1-1; no clear D. V was cut by 3 bases and J by 4 bases, with 6 bases left in between. CDR3 length: 12 residues. The CDR3 sequence: CASSFEGTEAFF. CDR3 sequence (DNA): TGTGCCAGCAGTTTCGAGGGCACTGAAGCTTTCTTT.

The chain has TRBV19 and TRBJ1-5, with TRBD1 identical over 9 bases. From germline, CDR1 is LNHDA and CDR2 SQIVND (reference sequence). This CDR3 is built from 15 residues. V trimming: 5 bases; J trimming: 3 bases; junction bases outside the gene matches: 5. In DNA, the CDR3 is TGTGCCAGTAGTCCCGGGACAGGGCCCAATCAGCCCCAGCATTTT. Protein sequence: CASSPGTGPNQPQHF. The full variable domain, completed using reference TRBV19 and TRBJ1-5, is DGGITQSPKYLFRKEGQNVTLSCEQNLNHDAMYWYRQDPGQGLRLIYYSQIVNDFQKGDIAEGYSVSREKKESFPLTVTSAQKNPTAFYLCASSPGTGPNQPQHFGDGTRLSIL.

This chain uses TRBV18 with TRBJ2-1; a possible D gene is TRBD1 (5 bases). Germline loops: CDR1 KGHSH, CDR2 LQKENI. The CDR3 spans 13 residues. Trimming removed 6 bases at V and 6 bases at J, with 12 bases between. This chain's CDR3 is CASSPDSSNEQFF. The CDR3 nucleotides read TGTGCCAGCTCCCCTGACAGTTCCAATGAGCAGTTCTTC.

This chain links TRBV10-3 with TRBJ2-6; D unresolved. Per germline, CDR1 ENHRY and CDR2 SYGVKD. The CDR3 contains 14 residues. V was cut by 10 bases and J by 0 bases, with 10 bases left in between. The CDR3 loop is CATLDGSGANVLTF. In DNA form, the CDR3 reads TGTGCCACCCTAGACGGCTCTGGGGCCAACGTCCTGACTTTC.

The rearrangement links TRBV4-1 to TRBJ1-4; D is undetermined. Trimming took 3 bases from V and 0 from J, leaving 14 bases between them. The CDR3 is made up of 17 amino acids. Germline lookup yields CDR1 MGHRA and CDR2 YSYEKL. The CDR3 nucleotides read TGCGCCAGCAGCCACAACGACCAGACTGCAACTAATGAAAAACTGTTTTTT. Its translation is CASSHNDQTATNEKLFF.

The genes are TRBV6-2 or TRBV6-3 and TRBJ1-6, with D possibly being TRBD1 (5 bases). The CDR3 has 15 amino acids. Trimming removed 0 bases at V and 9 bases at J, with 12 bases between. The V gene's germline CDR1 is MNHEY and CDR2 SVGEGT. CDR3: CASSYSPGFGSPLHF. The DNA for the CDR3 is TGTGCCAGCAGTTACTCGCCAGGGTTCGGTTCACCCCTCCACTTT.

The CDR3 loop is CASGQGRSTDTQYF. CDR3 nucleotides: TGTGCCAGCGGCCAGGGGCGCAGCACAGATACGCAGTATTTT. This chain connects TRBV6-2 or TRBV6-3 to TRBJ2-3; a possible D gene is TRBD1 (6 bases). The CDR3 runs 14 residues. V dropped 8 bases and J dropped 0 bases, with 12 bases sitting between them. CDR1 MNHEY and CDR2 SVGEGT come from the germline V gene.

This chain joins TRBV4-2 and TRBJ1-5; TRBD1 aligns across 8 bases. V shed 1 base and J 3 bases; nucleotides not matched to a gene: 8. Germline CDR1 LGHNA, CDR2 YNFKEQ. The CDR3 is 17 residues long. CDR3 DNA sequence: TGTGCCAGCAGCCAAGCCCCCAGGGGGCGAGTCAATCAGCCCCAGCATTTT. As protein: CASSQAPRGRVNQPQHF.

The chain uses TRBV28 and TRBJ2-3; maybe TRBD2 (6 bases). Germline lookup yields CDR1 MDHEN and CDR2 SYDVKM. V dropped 3 bases and J dropped 5 bases, with 12 bases sitting between them. The CDR3 sequence is 14 residues long. The CDR3 loop reads CASSFDGGGDTQYF. The DNA for the CDR3 is TGTGCCAGCAGTTTTGACGGGGGAGGAGATACGCAGTATTTT. The full variable domain, completed using reference TRBV28 and TRBJ2-3, is DVKVTQSSRYLVKRTGEKVFLECVQDMDHENMFWYRQDPGLGLRLIYFSYDVKMKEKGDIPEGYSVSREKKERFSLILESASTNQTSMYLCASSFDGGGDTQYFGPGTRLTVL.

This chain connects TRBV11-3 to TRBJ2-2; D remains unclear. V was cut by 2 bases and J by 3 bases, with 7 bases left in between. The CDR3 length is 14 residues. Germline CDR1 and CDR2: SGHNT and YENEEA. The CDR3 DNA reads TGTGCCAGCAGCTTATCAGGATACACCGGGGAGCTGTTTTTT. This sequence encodes CASSLSGYTGELFF.

The chain combines TRBV11-2 with TRBJ2-4; tentative D call: TRBD2 (5 bases). The V end was cut by 4 bases, the J end by 0 bases, with 13 bases between. This CDR3 comprises 16 residues. CDR1 and CDR2 from the germline V gene are SGHAT and FQNNGV. CDR3 protein: CASSSRRALAKNIQYF. CDR3 bases: TGTGCCAGCAGCTCTAGGCGGGCACTAGCCAAAAACATTCAGTACTTC.

The chain links TRBV12-3 or TRBV12-4 to TRBJ2-2, with TRBD2 as a possible D gene (6 bases). The CDR3 spans 13 residues. Trimming pared 2 bases from V and 7 bases from J, leaving 8 bases between. CDR3: CASSLRGGGELFF. For the CDR3, the DNA is TGTGCCAGCAGTTTAAGGGGAGGCGGGGAGCTGTTTTTT.

The chain recombines TRBV29-1 with TRBJ2-7; TRBD1 agrees at 10 bases. Germline values: CDR1 SQVTM, CDR2 ANQGSEA. The CDR3 totals 13 residues. V trimming: 4 bases; J trimming: 5 bases; junction bases outside the gene matches: 5. For the CDR3, the DNA is TGCAGCGTTGCGCGGACAGGGGGTCACGAGCAGTACTTC. As protein: CSVARTGGHEQYF.

J is TRBJ2-7 and V is TRBV19; 7 bases map to TRBD1. CDR3 size: 14 residues. Germline lookup yields CDR1 LNHDA and CDR2 SQIVND (reference sequence). Trimming cost V 5 bases and J 11 bases; bases outside gene matches: 15. CDR3 amino acids: CASSQVGGKSGKYF. The CDR3 DNA sequence: TGTGCCAGTAGTCAGGTAGGGGGCAAAAGTGGGAAGTACTTC.

This clone was recorded only once. The chain uses TRBV6-1 and TRBJ1-3, with no clear D. The V end lost 1 base, the J end lost 2 bases, and 15 bases lay between the germline ends. CDR1 and CDR2 (germline): MNHNS, SASEGT. The CDR3 spans 17 residues. The CDR3 region has the DNA TGTGCCAGCAGTGAAGAGCGGTTATCATTAGCTGGAAACACCATATATTTT. As protein: CASSEERLSLAGNTIYF.

The rearrangement uses TRBV28 and TRBJ2-7; 7 bases map to TRBD1. Trimming removed 4 bases from V and 6 bases from J; junction bases left unmatched: 6. This CDR3 has 13 amino acids. Germline CDR1 and CDR2: MDHEN and SYDVKM. This CDR3 is CASSWTQGFEQYF. CDR3 sequence (DNA): TGTGCCAGCAGTTGGACACAGGGGTTCGAGCAGTACTTC.